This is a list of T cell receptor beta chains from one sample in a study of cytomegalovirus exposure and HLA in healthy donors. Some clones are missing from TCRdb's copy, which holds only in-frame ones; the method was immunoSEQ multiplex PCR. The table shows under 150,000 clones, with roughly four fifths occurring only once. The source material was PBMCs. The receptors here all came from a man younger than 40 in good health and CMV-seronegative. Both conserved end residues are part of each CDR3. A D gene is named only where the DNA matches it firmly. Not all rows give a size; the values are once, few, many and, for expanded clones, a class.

CDR3: CASSYLLGGAQETQYF; DNA: TGTGCCAGCAGTTACCTCCTTGGGGGGGCCCAAGAGACCCAGTACTTC; D: .; V: TRBV6-5; J: TRBJ2-5; size: .
CDR3: CAGGARARTDTQYF; DNA: TGTGCCGGAGGAGCCCGGGCACGCACAGATACGCAGTATTTT; D: .; V: TRBV2; J: TRBJ2-3; size: few
CDR3: CASSPHGGDQETQYF; DNA: TGTGCCAGCAGCCCTCACGGAGGGGACCAAGAGACCCAGTACTTC; D: .; V: TRBV4-2; J: TRBJ2-5; size: .
CDR3: CASNSGTGGEGETQYF; DNA: TGCGCCAGCAACTCAGGAACGGGGGGGGAGGGAGAGACCCAGTACTTC; D: TRBD2; V: TRBV5-1; J: TRBJ2-5; size: .
CDR3: CASSKGGSVYGYTF; DNA: TGTGCCAGCAGCAAGGGCGGGTCAGTCTATGGCTACACCTTC; D: .; V: TRBV28; J: TRBJ1-2; size: few
CDR3: CASRYSGRSSYEQYF; DNA: TGTGCCAGCAGGTATAGCGGGAGATCGTCCTACGAGCAGTACTTC; D: TRBD2; V: TRBV27; J: TRBJ2-7; size: .
CDR3: CASSRQVRETQYF; DNA: TGTGCCAGCAGCAGACAAGTCCGAGAGACCCAGTACTTC; D: .; V: TRBV6-5; J: TRBJ2-5; size: .
CDR3: CASTRSSGGSNTGELFF; DNA: TGTGCCAGCACTAGGTCTAGCGGGGGAAGTAACACCGGGGAGCTGTTTTTT; D: TRBD2; V: TRBV2; J: TRBJ2-2; size: .
CDR3: CSVLGLAGPRRETQYF; DNA: TGCAGCGTCCTTGGACTAGCGGGGCCCCGTCGGGAGACCCAGTACTTC; D: TRBD2; V: TRBV29-1; J: TRBJ2-5; size: .
CDR3: CASSYGTGYTEAFF; DNA: TGTGCCAGCAGCTATGGGACAGGGTACACTGAAGCTTTCTTT; D: TRBD1; V: TRBV7-2; J: TRBJ1-1; size: .
CDR3: CASSYSHPGLGGYTF; DNA: TGTGCCAGCAGTTACTCACATCCAGGACTTGGGGGCTACACCTTC; D: .; V: TRBV6-5; J: TRBJ1-2; size: few
CDR3: CASSIGTGMTQPQHF; DNA: TGTGCCAGTAGTATCGGGACAGGGATGACTCAGCCCCAGCATTTT; D: TRBD1; V: TRBV19; J: TRBJ1-5; size: .
CDR3: CASSSILAGVKEQYF; DNA: TGTGCCAGCAGTTCAATACTAGCGGGAGTCAAAGAGCAGTACTTC; D: TRBD2; V: TRBV7-2; J: TRBJ2-7; size: .
CDR3: CAWSLAGGGTDTQYF; DNA: TGTGCCTGGAGCCTAGCGGGGGGGGGCACAGATACGCAGTATTTT; D: TRBD2; V: TRBV30; J: TRBJ2-3; size: .
CDR3: CASSKYRGNDYGYTF; DNA: TGTGCCAGCAGTAAATACAGGGGTAACGACTATGGCTACACCTTC; D: TRBD1; V: TRBV6-5; J: TRBJ1-2; size: .
CDR3: CASSETAGDYTGELFF; DNA: TGTGCCAGCAGTGAGACGGCGGGGGACTACACCGGGGAGCTGTTTTTT; D: TRBD2; V: TRBV2; J: TRBJ2-2; size: .
CDR3: CASSQGGTFSYEQYF; DNA: TGTGCCAGCAGCCAAGGAGGGACATTCTCCTACGAGCAGTACTTC; D: .; V: TRBV4-2; J: TRBJ2-7; size: .
CDR3: CASSLAHRSYEQYF; DNA: TGTGCCAGCAGCTTAGCACACAGATCCTACGAGCAGTACTTC; D: .; V: TRBV7-9; J: TRBJ2-7; size: .
CDR3: CASSIAAQGWTQDSYEQYF; DNA: TGTGCCAGTAGTATAGCCGCCCAGGGGTGGACTCAAGACTCCTACGAGCAGTACTTC; D: .; V: TRBV19; J: TRBJ2-7; size: .
CDR3: CASIRTGDGYTF; DNA: TGTGCCAGCATCCGGACAGGGGATGGCTACACCTTC; D: TRBD1; V: TRBV28; J: TRBJ1-2; size: .
CDR3: CASSVGGDTEAFF; DNA: TGTGCCAGCAGCGTAGGGGGGGACACTGAAGCTTTCTTT; D: .; V: TRBV9; J: TRBJ1-1; size: .
CDR3: CSASSQETQYF; DNA: TGCAGTGCTAGTAGTCAAGAGACCCAGTACTTC; D: .; V: TRBV20-1; J: TRBJ2-5; size: .
CDR3: CASRPPGVTYNSPLHF; DNA: TGTGCCAGTCGACCCCCAGGGGTCACCTATAATTCACCCCTCCACTTT; D: .; V: TRBV25-1; J: TRBJ1-6; size: .
CDR3: CASIGGTGGYEQYF; DNA: TGTGCCAGCATAGGGGGGACAGGGGGCTACGAGCAGTACTTC; D: TRBD1; V: TRBV2; J: TRBJ2-7; size: .
CDR3: CASSYYSRLEGSKAFF; DNA: TGTGCCAGCAGTTACTACTCCCGACTCGAGGGATCAAAGGCTTTCTTT; D: .; V: TRBV6-5; J: TRBJ1-1; size: .
CDR3: CATSRGGQGGAFF; DNA: TGTGCCACCAGCAGAGGGGGACAGGGCGGAGCTTTCTTT; D: TRBD1; V: TRBV15; J: TRBJ1-1; size: .
CDR3: CASRTRTGRVNTEAFF; DNA: TGTGCCAGCAGGACAAGGACAGGGCGCGTGAACACTGAAGCTTTCTTT; D: TRBD1; V: TRBV6-6; J: TRBJ1-1; size: .
CDR3: CASSFEVSSYNEQFF; DNA: TGTGCCAGCAGCTTCGAGGTCAGCTCCTACAATGAGCAGTTCTTC; D: .; V: TRBV7-2; J: TRBJ2-1; size: .
CDR3: CASLAGYGYTF; DNA: TGTGCCAGCCTGGCGGGGTATGGCTACACCTTC; D: .; V: TRBV19; J: TRBJ1-2; size: .
CDR3: CASSLDEEREQFF; DNA: TGTGCCAGCAGCTTAGATGAGGAGCGAGAGCAGTTCTTC; D: .; V: TRBV11-3; J: TRBJ2-1; size: few
CDR3: CATSGAPGEKLFF; DNA: TGCGCCACCTCAGGGGCGCCCGGTGAAAAACTGTTTTTT; D: .; V: TRBV10-2; J: TRBJ1-4; size: .
CDR3: CASSLGRAYEQYF; DNA: TGTGCCAGCTCACTTGGGAGAGCCTACGAGCAGTACTTC; D: .; V: TRBV18; J: TRBJ2-7; size: .
CDR3: CASSLVASGGASGANVLTF; DNA: TGTGCCAGCAGTTTAGTGGCTAGCGGGGGGGCGTCTGGGGCCAACGTCCTGACTTTC; D: TRBD2; V: TRBV27; J: TRBJ2-6; size: few
CDR3: CASSQGFRGEKLFF; DNA: TGCGCCAGCAGCCAGGGCTTCCGGGGGGAAAAACTGTTTTTT; D: .; V: TRBV4-3; J: TRBJ1-4; size: .
CDR3: CASRVLAGGFSYEQYF; DNA: TGTGCCAGCAGGGTTCTAGCGGGGGGGTTCTCCTACGAGCAGTACTTC; D: TRBD2; V: TRBV6-6; J: TRBJ2-7; size: .
CDR3: CASRSGWDEQFF; DNA: TGTGCCAGCAGGAGCGGTTGGGATGAGCAGTTCTTC; D: .; V: TRBV28; J: TRBJ2-1; size: .
CDR3: CSVGGGNEQFF; DNA: TGCAGCGTTGGCGGGGGGAATGAGCAGTTCTTC; D: TRBD2; V: TRBV29-1; J: TRBJ2-1; size: .
CDR3: CASSHWRGGAGNEQFF; DNA: TGCGCCAGCAGCCACTGGCGCGGGGGGGCCGGCAATGAGCAGTTCTTC; D: TRBD2; V: TRBV4-1; J: TRBJ2-1; size: .
CDR3: CASIRAVVHNEQFF; DNA: TGTGCCAGCATCAGGGCGGTCGTCCACAATGAGCAGTTCTTC; D: .; V: TRBV28; J: TRBJ2-1; size: .
CDR3: CACRDSRGANVLTF; DNA: TGTGCCTGCAGAGACAGTCGAGGGGCCAACGTCCTGACTTTC; D: .; V: TRBV30; J: TRBJ2-6; size: few
CDR3: CASSFTGGIGTEAFF; DNA: TGTGCCAGCAGCTTTACAGGGGGCATTGGCACTGAAGCTTTCTTT; D: TRBD1; V: TRBV7-3; J: TRBJ1-1; size: .
CDR3: CASSFSSSGRSYNEQFF; DNA: TGTGCCAGCAGCTTTAGTTCTAGCGGGAGGAGTTACAATGAGCAGTTCTTC; D: TRBD2; V: TRBV5-4; J: TRBJ2-1; size: few
CDR3: CASSLGQGHHYEQYF; DNA: TGTGCCAGCAGCTTAGGTCAGGGACACCACTACGAGCAGTACTTC; D: .; V: TRBV11-1; J: TRBJ2-7; size: .
CDR3: CASSLDSLNTEAFF; DNA: TGCGCCAGCAGCTTGGACAGTTTGAACACTGAAGCTTTCTTT; D: .; V: TRBV5-1; J: TRBJ1-1; size: .
CDR3: CASSLARLNTEAFF; DNA: TGTGCCAGCAGCTTAGCGCGTTTGAACACTGAAGCTTTCTTT; D: .; V: TRBV7-2; J: TRBJ1-1; size: .
CDR3: CASSLAYRGSNTEAFF; DNA: TGTGCCAGCAGCTTAGCCTACAGGGGCTCGAACACTGAAGCTTTCTTT; D: TRBD1; V: TRBV7-6; J: TRBJ1-1; size: .
CDR3: CASSLWGADSGNTIYF; DNA: TGTGCCAGCAGTTTATGGGGGGCGGACTCTGGAAACACCATATATTTT; D: .; V: TRBV28; J: TRBJ1-3; size: few
CDR3: CASSAGTGTRQETQYF; DNA: TGTGCCAGCAGCGCAGGGACAGGGACTAGACAAGAGACCCAGTACTTC; D: .; V: TRBV9; J: TRBJ2-5; size: .
CDR3: CASRRGQGTYEQYF; DNA: TGTGCCAGCAGACGCGGACAGGGGACCTACGAGCAGTACTTC; D: TRBD1; V: TRBV7-9; J: TRBJ2-7; size: .
CDR3: CASSWDRGVGTEAFF; DNA: TGTGCCAGCAGTTGGGACAGGGGGGTAGGAACTGAAGCTTTCTTT; D: TRBD1; V: TRBV27; J: TRBJ1-1; size: .
CDR3: CSVDMTASYNEQFF; DNA: TGCAGCGTGGACATGACCGCCTCCTACAATGAGCAGTTCTTC; D: .; V: TRBV29-1; J: TRBJ2-1; size: .
CDR3: CASSLTSGGSGELFF; DNA: TGTGCCAGCAGCTTAACTAGCGGGGGATCCGGGGAGCTGTTTTTT; D: TRBD2; V: TRBV7-8; J: TRBJ2-2; size: .
CDR3: CAWREMSTGRHPTGELFF; DNA: TGTGCCTGGAGAGAGATGTCGACAGGGCGCCATCCCACCGGGGAGCTGTTTTTT; D: TRBD1; V: TRBV30; J: TRBJ2-2; size: .
CDR3: CAISESISGGRNEQFF; DNA: TGTGCCATCAGTGAGTCGATTAGCGGGGGGCGTAATGAGCAGTTCTTC; D: TRBD2; V: TRBV10-3; J: TRBJ2-1; size: few
CDR3: CASTPTGGAVGGETQYF; DNA: TGCGCCAGCACCCCCACAGGGGGCGCGGTTGGGGGAGAGACCCAGTACTTC; D: TRBD1; V: TRBV23-1; J: TRBJ2-5; size: .